Each of the 10 T cell receptor beta chains below was sequenced from the same sample in a study of blood T cell repertoires in COVID-19. The protocol was immunoSEQ multiplex PCR, while the TCRdb copy is restricted to in-frame clones and leaves out a portion. The sample consists of 130,000 to 150,000 clones, 88% of them appearing once. Material for sequencing was PBMCs or T cells enriched from blood (not recorded which). These receptors were taken from a woman in her thirties with acute COVID-19.

The V call is TRBV11-2, the J call TRBJ2-7; no definite D call. The CDR3 spans 16 residues. Trimming removed 2 bases at V and 5 bases at J, with 19 bases between. Germline values: CDR1 SGHAT, CDR2 FQNNGV. The CDR3 sequence: CASSLLAGGPEHEQYF. The CDR3 nucleotides read TGTGCCAGCAGCTTATTGGCCGGTGGGCCCGAACACGAGCAGTACTTC.

The gene calls are TRBV7-9 and TRBJ2-7; 13 bases are a match to TRBD2. CDR1 is SEHNR, CDR2 FQNEAQ, per germline (reference sequence). J was trimmed by 3 bases and V by 4 bases; bases with no gene match: 9. This CDR3 has 17 residues. CDR3 coding DNA: TGTGCCAGCAGCTCAGCGCGGACTAGCGGGAGTATCTACGAGCAGTACTTC. Its protein is CASSSARTSGSIYEQYF.

The chain is built from TRBV6-8 and TRBJ2-5; 10 bases match TRBD1. From germline, CDR1 is MNHGY and CDR2 SAAAGT. The CDR3 is 13 residues long. Trimming cost V 7 bases and J 5 bases; bases outside gene matches: 4. The chain's CDR3 is CASNRQGAETQYF. The CDR3 nucleotides read TGTGCCAGCAATCGACAGGGGGCGGAGACCCAGTACTTC.

The gene calls are TRBV7-9 and TRBJ1-3; D perhaps matches TRBD1 (5 bases). This CDR3 is built from 14 residues. V was trimmed by 4 bases and J by 1 base, leaving 8 bases between them. CDR1 is SEHNR and CDR2 is FQNEAQ in the germline V gene (reference sequence). The chain's CDR3 is CASSWGLSGNTIYF. CDR3 nucleotide sequence: TGTGCCAGCAGCTGGGGCCTATCTGGAAACACCATATATTTT.

The chain has TRBV28 and TRBJ1-6, with 10 bases matching TRBD1. Germline values: CDR1 MDHEN, CDR2 SYDVKM. Unmatched junction bases numbered 5, after V lost 7 bases and J lost 8 bases. The CDR3 loop spans 14 amino acids. The CDR3 DNA reads TGTGCCAGCACCACGGGGACAGGGGATTCACCCCTCCACTTT. It codes for CASTTGTGDSPLHF.

V and J are TRBV29-1 and TRBJ1-1; 9 bases map to TRBD1. After removal of 4 bases from V and 6 bases from J, the junction contained 12 bases not matched to a gene. The CDR3 is made up of 15 amino acids. Germline CDR1 SQVTM, CDR2 ANQGSEA. The DNA for the CDR3 is TGCAGCGTTGCACCGGGACAGGGAATGAGCCCTGAAGCTTTCTTT. It translates to CSVAPGQGMSPEAFF.

The V gene is TRBV21-1, the J gene TRBJ2-7; no check of the table's D call, TRBD2, against the DNA was made. TRBV21-1 constitutes a pseudogene. The CDR3 consists of 14 residues. CDR3 sequence (DNA): TGTGCCAGCAGCAACCGGACTAGCGGGAGCGAGCAGTACTTC. Translating gives CASSNRTSGSEQYF.

The genes are TRBV28 and TRBJ2-2, with D perhaps TRBD1 (8 bases). Germline CDR1 reads MDHEN; CDR2 reads SYDVKM. This CDR3 is 20 amino acids long. Trimming took off 1 base at V and 2 bases at J, with 23 bases between the two ends. DNA of the CDR3: TGTGCCAGCAGTTTATATTACGACAGGGGACCGGGACTAAACACCGGGGAGCTGTTTTTT. Its translation: CASSLYYDRGPGLNTGELFF. The complete variable domain, with remaining parts taken from reference TRBV28 and TRBJ2-2, reads DVKVTQSSRYLVKRTGEKVFLECVQDMDHENMFWYRQDPGLGLRLIYFSYDVKMKEKGDIPEGYSVSREKKERFSLILESASTNQTSMYLCASSLYYDRGPGLNTGELFFGEGSRLTVL.

This chain connects TRBV24-1 to TRBJ1-2, with D hard to call. V was trimmed by 4 bases and J by 2 bases, leaving 10 bases between them. Germline V gives CDR1 KGHDR, CDR2 SFDVKD. The CDR3 spans 14 residues. The CDR3 DNA reads as TGTGCCACCAGTGACCTAAGATTCAACTATGGCTACACCTTC. Translation gives CATSDLRFNYGYTF.

This chain connects TRBV3-1 (or the pseudogene TRBV3-2) to TRBJ2-3; 13 nucleotides agree with TRBD2. The CDR3 length is 17 residues. Germline V gene data show CDR1 as LGHDT and CDR2 as YNNKEL (reference sequence). V shed 4 bases and J 3 bases; nucleotides not matched to a gene: 7. This CDR3 is CASSRRLAGGGTDTQYF. The CDR3, as DNA: TGTGCCAGCAGCCGTCGACTAGCGGGAGGTGGTACAGATACGCAGTATTTT.